This T cell receptor (beta chain) derives from a study of identical twins. Findings of the study overall: Beta out-of-frame sequences showed weaker excess twin sharing. Among monozygotic twins, out-of-frame TCR alpha sharing exceeded what models predicted.

Every donor was a healthy Caucasian. Template switching (which added a universal primer site) was used, and cDNA carried unique molecular identifiers. TCRdb analysed the 5' RACE reads with MiXCR anew, one entry per CDR3 protein. The sample carries 1.5 million to 2 million distinct CDR3 sequences, about 32% recorded once. The CDR3 runs 15 residues. V was cut by 2 bases and J by 6 bases, with 14 bases left in between. Concerning this clonotype itself: No antigen is known for it.

The chain carries TRBV12-3 or TRBV12-4 and TRBJ2-1; D not certain. Sample: cord blood. This sequence originates from a newborn girl in good health. The CDR3 loop is CASSLFGRRSNEQFF. Written as DNA, the CDR3 is TGTGCCAGCAGTTTATTTGGGCGTCGCAGCAATGAGCAGTTCTTC.